This entry describes one T cell receptor beta chain. Looked up from germline, CDR1 is GTSNPN and CDR2 is SVGIG (reference sequence). This CDR3 region has 15 residues. Trimming at V came to 4 bases and at J to 2 bases, leaving 5 bases not matched to a gene. The assay was immunoSEQ multiplex PCR, and TCRdb's table has in-frame clones only and misses some. The table has over a million clones, 98% seen once. Healthy and HIV-negative, the adult donors had no recent acute infections or vaccinations. Every donor was a Caucasian adult from Nashville, Tennessee. This sample is part of a study of shared clonotypes between healthy human individuals.

Sequencing used naive CD4+ T cells sorted from blood. The subset denotes: CD45RA+ positively selected. The chain couples TRBV30 to TRBJ2-1; TRBD2 matches at 10 bases. The clonotype originates from a man aged 25-45 years in good health. In nucleotides, the CDR3 is TGTGCCTGGATCAGAAGCGGGAGGGCCTACAATGAGCAGTTCTTC. It codes for CAWIRSGRAYNEQFF.